This T cell receptor (beta chain) was sequenced in a study of graft-versus-host responses after intestinal transplantation. At the level of the study: Among the recipients, transplants were multivisceral, liver-intestinal, or isolated intestinal. All recipients were given anti-thymocyte globulin induction, and tacrolimus and steroids were then administered for approximately 3 years.

About this clone itself: The antigen remains undetermined.

The length of the CDR3 is 13 residues. J was trimmed by 2 bases and V by 5 bases; bases with no gene match: 2. Germline V gives CDR1 SGHRS, CDR2 YFSETQ. Sequencing was performed with immunoSEQ multiplex PCR; in TCRdb, only in-frame clones are kept and a portion is missing. Of tens of thousands of clones in the sample, roughly 92% are singletons; the top ten hold roughly 6.7%. General study findings and limits: The study found high graft-versus-host to host-versus-graft clonal ratios in allografts of patients with graft-donor T cell macrochimerism. Recipient-marrow GvH clones were detected, some having first appeared in ileum or blood.

The origin of this receptor is a human patient who received an intestinal transplant, so some T cells may come from the graft donor. The V call is TRBV5-1, the J call TRBJ2-5, with TRBD1 matching over 8 bases. This specimen was bone marrow, taken around 730 days after intestinal transplantation. In DNA, the CDR3 is TGCGCCAGCAGGACAGGGGCGCAAGAGACCCAGTACTTC. This gives the protein CASRTGAQETQYF.